The sequence of this T cell receptor (beta chain) was determined in a study of CD8+CD57+ T cells in acquired aplastic anemia listed by TCRdb under 2018. With regard to the full study: A mean of around 3 ug of DNA, ranging from about 0.17 to 30 ug, was extracted from sorted CD4+ and CD8+ cells. A CD8+CD57+ expansion meant a frequency higher than the mean frequency seen in healthy subjects.

At the junction V is shortened by 1 base and J by 9 bases, with 7 bases in between. Looking up the germline V gene yields CDR1 SGHTA and CDR2 FQGNSA. Inclusive of the bounding cysteine and phenylalanine, the CDR3 is 13 residues long. Kept here is only the CDR3 DNA, which spans 39 bases and is read in frame from base 1. This clonotype was observed a few times. Its binding antigen is unknown. Per-base qualities were not stored, and no clone one base away is much larger. Points the paper makes about the study in general: Between patients and healthy controls, no significant difference in CD8+ Simpson's diversity was found (P=0.060). Around 28 CD8+ CDR3 sequences were found to be shared between patients and controls, but these sequences appeared to be highly expressed in patients and within the immunodominant clones of the patients.

The patients picked for sequencing were ones in whom flow cytometry had shown an expansion of CD8+CD57+ cells. Every patient had a diagnosis of severe acquired aplastic anemia based on International Study of Aplastic Anemia and Agranulocytosis and Camitta criteria. At the time blood was sampled, none of the patients had received any therapy. In the study, sorted CD4+ and CD8+ blood T cells from patients with severe aplastic anemia and from healthy subjects underwent deep sequencing of TCR repertoires. In the USA, patient enrollment took place under clinicaltrials.gov protocols 00001620, 01623167, 00001397, 00071045, 00081523 and 00961064. Ficoll-Paque density gradient centrifugation was used to isolate peripheral blood mononuclear cells. Before DNA was extracted, CD4+ and CD8+ T cells were sorted using either FACS or magnetic beads. Genomic DNA was used as template for profiling of TCR beta VDJ combinations and CDR3 sequences. An Illumina HiSeq 2000 was the platform used for TCR repertoire sequencing. In the paper's pipeline: Repertoire assessment relied on Simpson's diversity index, CDR3 size and DJ length profiles, and TRBV/TRBJ rearrangement plots. Whichever DNA sequence was most abundant in the deep sequencing data was defined as the immunodominant clone. CDR3 amino acid sequences were screened for sharing across subjects and were compared with published repertoires and the VDJdb database. TCRdb itself trimmed the public reads at Q25 with fastp, ran MiXCR and retained productive beta chains. Identical CDR3 proteins give one entry, which carries the most common genes and DNA. TCRdb assigned the V and J calls; the authors' analysis was not used. The sample table shows 300,000 or so distinct CDR3 sequences, and around three fifths are seen once. Together, the top ten hold around 1.3% of the sample.

Recombination connected TRBV7-2 to TRBJ1-6, with the D gene uncertain. Sample: sorted CD4+, CD8+, or CD8+CD57+ T cells (not recorded which) from PBMCs. This clonotype originated in a human donor with aplastic anemia. The DNA sequence is as follows: TGTGCCAGCAGCTTAGATGTGTTTTCACCCCTCCACTTT. Translated, it reads CASSLDVFSPLHF.